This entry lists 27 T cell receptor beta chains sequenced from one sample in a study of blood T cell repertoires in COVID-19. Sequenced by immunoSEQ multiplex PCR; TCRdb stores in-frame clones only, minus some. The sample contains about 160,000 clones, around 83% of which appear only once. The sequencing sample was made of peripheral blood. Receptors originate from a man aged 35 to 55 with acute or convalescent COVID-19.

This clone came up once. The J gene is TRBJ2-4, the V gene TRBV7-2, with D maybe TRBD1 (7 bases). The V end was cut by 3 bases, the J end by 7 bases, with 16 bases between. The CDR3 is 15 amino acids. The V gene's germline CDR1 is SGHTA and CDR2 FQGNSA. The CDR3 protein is CASSFRQGGLNIQYF. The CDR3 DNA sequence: TGTGCCAGCAGCTTTCGGCAGGGGGGTCTGAACATTCAGTACTTC.

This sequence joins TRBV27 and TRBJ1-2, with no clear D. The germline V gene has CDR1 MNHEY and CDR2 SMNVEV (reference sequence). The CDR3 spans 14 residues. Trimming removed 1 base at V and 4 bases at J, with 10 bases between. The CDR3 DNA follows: TGTGCCAGCAGTTTATATCCCCTTTCCTATGGCTACACCTTC. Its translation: CASSLYPLSYGYTF.

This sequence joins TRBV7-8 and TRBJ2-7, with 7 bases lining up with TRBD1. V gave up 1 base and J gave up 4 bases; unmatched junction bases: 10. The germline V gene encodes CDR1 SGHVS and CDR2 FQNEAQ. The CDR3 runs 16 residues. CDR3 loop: CASSLGQGLSGYEQYF. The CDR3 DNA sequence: TGTGCCAGCAGCTTAGGACAGGGATTAAGTGGGTACGAGCAGTACTTC.

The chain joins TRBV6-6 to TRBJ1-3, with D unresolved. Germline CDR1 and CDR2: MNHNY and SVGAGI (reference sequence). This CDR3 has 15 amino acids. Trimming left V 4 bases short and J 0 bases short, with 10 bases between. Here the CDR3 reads CASSSFGDSGNTIYF. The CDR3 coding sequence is TGTGCCAGCAGTTCATTCGGAGACTCTGGAAACACCATATATTTT.

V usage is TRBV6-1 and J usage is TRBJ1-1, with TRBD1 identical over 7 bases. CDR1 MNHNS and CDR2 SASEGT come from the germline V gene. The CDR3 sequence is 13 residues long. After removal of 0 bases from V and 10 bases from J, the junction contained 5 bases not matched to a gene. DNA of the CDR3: TGTGCCAGCAGTGAAGCGGGACAGTTCGTAGCTTTCTTT. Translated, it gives CASSEAGQFVAFF.

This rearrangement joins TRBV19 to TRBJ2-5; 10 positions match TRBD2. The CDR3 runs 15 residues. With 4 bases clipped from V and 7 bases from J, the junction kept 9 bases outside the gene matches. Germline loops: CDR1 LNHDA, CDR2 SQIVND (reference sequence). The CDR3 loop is CASSTPSGGLRTQYF. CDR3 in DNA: TGTGCCAGTAGTACGCCTAGCGGGGGACTCCGGACCCAGTACTTC.

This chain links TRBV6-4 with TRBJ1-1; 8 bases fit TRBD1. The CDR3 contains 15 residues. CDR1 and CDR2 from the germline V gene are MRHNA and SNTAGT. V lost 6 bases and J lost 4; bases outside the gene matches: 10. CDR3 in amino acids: CASRPKSTGGTEAFF. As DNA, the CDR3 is TGTGCCAGCAGGCCCAAGTCCACAGGGGGCACTGAAGCTTTCTTT.

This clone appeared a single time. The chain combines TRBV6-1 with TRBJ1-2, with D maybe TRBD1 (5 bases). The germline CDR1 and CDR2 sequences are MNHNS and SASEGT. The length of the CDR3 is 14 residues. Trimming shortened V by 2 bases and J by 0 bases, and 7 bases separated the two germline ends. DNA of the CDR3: TGTGCCAGCAGTGAACCAGGGTCTAACTATGGCTACACCTTC. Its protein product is CASSEPGSNYGYTF.

The CDR3 sequence is CASSRDVVNYLSSYNEQFF. Here the CDR3 DNA reads TGTGCCAGCAGCCGCGACGTCGTCAACTACTTAAGCTCCTACAATGAGCAGTTCTTC. The gene calls are TRBV7-3 and TRBJ2-1; no firm D call. Germline V CDR1 and CDR2: SGHTA, FQGTGA. This CDR3 region has 19 residues. V was shortened by 5 bases and J by 0 bases, with 23 bases between the two germline ends.

The CDR3 loop is CASSPTTAGETQYF. CDR3 in DNA: TGTGCCAGTAGTCCAACGACCGCCGGGGAGACCCAGTACTTC. The rearrangement joins TRBV19 to TRBJ2-5; no firm D call. Germline loops: CDR1 LNHDA, CDR2 SQIVND (reference sequence). The CDR3 extends over 14 amino acids. Between the trimmed V and J ends, which lost 5 bases and 5 bases, there was a span of 15 bases.

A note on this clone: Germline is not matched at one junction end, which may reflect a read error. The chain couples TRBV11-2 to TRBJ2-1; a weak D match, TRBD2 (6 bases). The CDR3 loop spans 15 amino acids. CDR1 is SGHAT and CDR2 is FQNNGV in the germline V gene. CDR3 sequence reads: CASTLRGTSYNEQFF. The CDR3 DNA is TGTGCCAGCACCTTACGGGGGACCTCCTACAATGAGCAGTTCTTC.

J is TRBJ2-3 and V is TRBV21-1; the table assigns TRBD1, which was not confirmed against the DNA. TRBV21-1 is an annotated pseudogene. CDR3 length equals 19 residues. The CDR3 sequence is CASSPRTGPEDTSTDTQYF. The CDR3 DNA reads TGTGCCAGCAGCCCCCGGACAGGGCCCGAGGACACTAGCACAGATACGCAGTATTTT.

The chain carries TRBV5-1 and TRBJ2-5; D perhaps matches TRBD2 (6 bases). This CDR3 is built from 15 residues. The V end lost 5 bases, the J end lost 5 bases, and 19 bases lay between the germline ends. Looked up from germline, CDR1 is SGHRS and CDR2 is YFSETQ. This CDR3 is CASRTKPGLMETQYF. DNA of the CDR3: TGCGCCAGCAGAACAAAGCCGGGACTTATGGAGACCCAGTACTTC.

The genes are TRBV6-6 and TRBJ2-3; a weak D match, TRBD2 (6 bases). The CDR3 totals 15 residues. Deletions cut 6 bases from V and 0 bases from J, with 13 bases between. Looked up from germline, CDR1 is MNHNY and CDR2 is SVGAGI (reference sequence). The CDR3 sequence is CASSRGEASTDTQYF. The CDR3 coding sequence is TGTGCCAGCAGCCGCGGGGAAGCTAGCACAGATACGCAGTATTTT.

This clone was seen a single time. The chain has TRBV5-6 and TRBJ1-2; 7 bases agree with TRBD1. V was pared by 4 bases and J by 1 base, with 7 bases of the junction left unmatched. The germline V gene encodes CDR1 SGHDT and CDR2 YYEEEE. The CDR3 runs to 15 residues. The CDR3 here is CASSMTGTVNYGYTF. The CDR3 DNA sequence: TGTGCCAGCAGCATGACCGGGACAGTTAACTATGGCTACACCTTC.

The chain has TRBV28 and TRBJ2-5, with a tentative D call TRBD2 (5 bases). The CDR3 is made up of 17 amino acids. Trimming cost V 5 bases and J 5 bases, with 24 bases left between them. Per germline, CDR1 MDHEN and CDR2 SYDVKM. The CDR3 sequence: CASSQSPRGRWWETQYF. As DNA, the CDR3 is TGTGCCAGCAGTCAATCTCCCCGGGGTCGGTGGTGGGAGACCCAGTACTTC.

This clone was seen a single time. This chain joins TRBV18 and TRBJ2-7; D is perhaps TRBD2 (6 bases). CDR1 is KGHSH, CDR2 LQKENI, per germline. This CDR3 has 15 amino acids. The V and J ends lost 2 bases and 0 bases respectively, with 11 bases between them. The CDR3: CASSPGGAGSYEQYF. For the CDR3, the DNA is TGTGCCAGCTCACCAGGGGGAGCGGGCTCCTACGAGCAGTACTTC.

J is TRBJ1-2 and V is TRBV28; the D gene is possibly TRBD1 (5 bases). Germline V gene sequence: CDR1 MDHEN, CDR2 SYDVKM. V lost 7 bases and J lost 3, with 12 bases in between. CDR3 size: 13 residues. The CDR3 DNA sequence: TGTGCCAGCATAAGTAGGGACTACTATGGCTACACCTTC. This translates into CASISRDYYGYTF.

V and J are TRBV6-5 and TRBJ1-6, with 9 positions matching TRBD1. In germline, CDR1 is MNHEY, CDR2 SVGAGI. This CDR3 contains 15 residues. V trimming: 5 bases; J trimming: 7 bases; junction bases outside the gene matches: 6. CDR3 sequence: CASSPPGTGNSPLHF. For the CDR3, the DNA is TGTGCCAGCAGTCCGCCCGGGACAGGGAATTCACCCCTCCACTTT.

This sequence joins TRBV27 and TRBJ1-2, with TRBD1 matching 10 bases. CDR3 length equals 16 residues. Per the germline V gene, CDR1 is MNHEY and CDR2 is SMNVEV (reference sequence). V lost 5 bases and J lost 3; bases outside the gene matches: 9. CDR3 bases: TGTGCCAGCAGTAAAGGGACAGGGGTTACTGACTATGGCTACACCTTC. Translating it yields CASSKGTGVTDYGYTF.

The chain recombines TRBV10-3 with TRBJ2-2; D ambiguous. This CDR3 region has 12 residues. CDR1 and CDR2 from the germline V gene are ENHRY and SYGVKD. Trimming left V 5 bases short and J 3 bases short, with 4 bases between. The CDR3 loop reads CAISRDTGELFF. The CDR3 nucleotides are TGTGCCATCAGTCGGGACACCGGGGAGCTGTTTTTT.

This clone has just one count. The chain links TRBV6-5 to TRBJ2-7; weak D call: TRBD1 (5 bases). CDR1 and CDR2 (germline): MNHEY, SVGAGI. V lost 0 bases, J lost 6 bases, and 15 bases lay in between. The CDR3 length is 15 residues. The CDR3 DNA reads TGTGCCAGCAGTTACTCACGGACACCCCCCAGCGAGCAGTACTTC. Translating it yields CASSYSRTPPSEQYF.

CDR3 sequence reads: CASSGQVGGEQYF. The DNA of the CDR3 is TGTGCCAGCAGTGGGCAGGTCGGTGGCGAGCAGTACTTC. The chain employs TRBV2 and TRBJ2-7; D remains ambiguous. Germline-derived CDR1 and CDR2 are SNHLY and FYNNEI. With 4 bases removed from V and 6 bases from J, the gap between germline ends came to 13 bases. CDR3 size: 13 residues.

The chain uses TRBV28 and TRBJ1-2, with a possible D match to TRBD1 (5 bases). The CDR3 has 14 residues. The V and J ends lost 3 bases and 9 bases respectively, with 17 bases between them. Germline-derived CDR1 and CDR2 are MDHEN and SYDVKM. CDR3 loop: CASSFQGTSASYTF. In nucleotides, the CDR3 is TGTGCCAGCAGTTTCCAGGGAACTTCGGCGAGCTACACCTTC.

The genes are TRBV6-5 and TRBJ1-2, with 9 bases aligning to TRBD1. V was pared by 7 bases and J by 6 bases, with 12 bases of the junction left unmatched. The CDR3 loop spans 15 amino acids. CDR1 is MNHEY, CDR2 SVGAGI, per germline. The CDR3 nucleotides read TGTGCCAGCATCACTTCACAGGGGGCGCTGAATGGCTACACCTTC. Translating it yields CASITSQGALNGYTF.

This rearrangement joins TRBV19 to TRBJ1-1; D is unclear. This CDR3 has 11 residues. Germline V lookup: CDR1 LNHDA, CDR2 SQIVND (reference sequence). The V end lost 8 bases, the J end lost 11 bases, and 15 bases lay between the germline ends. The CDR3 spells CASGVEESAFF. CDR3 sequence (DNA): TGTGCCAGTGGGGTGGAGGAGTCCGCTTTCTTT.

The CDR3 here is CASSVRQNTYNEQFF. CDR3 DNA sequence: TGTGCCAGCAGTGTTCGTCAGAATACCTACAATGAGCAGTTCTTC. V usage is TRBV6-4 and J usage is TRBJ2-1; D unclear. Per germline, CDR1 MRHNA and CDR2 SNTAGT. The CDR3 loop spans 15 amino acids. Trimming stripped 4 bases from V and 2 bases from J, with 12 bases between.